This is a list of T cell receptor beta chains from one sample in a study of beta chain features in type 1 diabetes. Profiling relied on immunoSEQ multiplex PCR, and the TCRdb table lists in-frame clones only, not all of them. The sample carries nearly 250,000 clones, over 65% recorded once. The sample was naive CD4+ T cells from blood. These receptors were collected from a man between 25 and 39 years old in good health. The CDR3 runs from the conserved cysteine through the conserved F or W. The order of the fields is D gene, clone size, V gene, J gene, CDR3 protein, CDR3 DNA. The D gene is left open where the match is weak. Where a row states a size, it is once, few, many or the class of an expanded clone; other rows omit it.

-	-	TRBV5-1	TRBJ1-6	CASSWDTFPKDLHF	TGCGCCAGCAGCTGGGACACGTTTCCAAAGGACCTCCACTTT
-	-	TRBV30	TRBJ2-1	CAWSVAAAGYNEQFF	TGTGCCTGGAGTGTAGCAGCGGCCGGGTACAATGAGCAGTTCTTC
TRBD1	-	TRBV29-1	TRBJ1-1	CSAGTGVAEAFF	TGCAGCGCCGGGACAGGAGTCGCTGAAGCTTTCTTT
TRBD2	-	TRBV9	TRBJ2-7	CASSVGTSGKYEQYF	TGTGCCAGCAGCGTGGGGACTAGCGGGAAGTACGAGCAGTACTTC
-	-	TRBV29-1	TRBJ2-3	CSVDDRGGGDTQYF	TGCAGCGTTGATGATCGGGGTGGGGGAGATACGCAGTATTTT
TRBD2	once	TRBV29-1	TRBJ2-7	CSVCRTSGSYEQYF	TGCAGCGTTTGCCGGACTAGCGGCTCCTACGAGCAGTACTTC
-	-	TRBV29-1	TRBJ2-2	CSVEIVSTGELFF	TGCAGCGTGGAAATTGTGAGCACCGGGGAGCTGTTTTTT
-	-	TRBV30	TRBJ2-2	CAWSPQWRGDTGELFF	TGTGCCTGGAGTCCCCAATGGAGGGGGGACACCGGGGAGCTGTTTTTT
-	few	TRBV29-1	TRBJ2-5	CSVVTGNQETQYF	TGCAGCGTGGTTACAGGGAACCAAGAGACCCAGTACTTC
-	-	TRBV30	TRBJ2-7	CAWSNIGEQYF	TGTGCCTGGAGCAATATAGGGGAGCAGTACTTC
-	-	TRBV14	TRBJ2-7	CASSQGPGQPSYEQYF	TGTGCCAGCAGCCAGGGACCGGGACAACCCTCCTACGAGCAGTACTTC
TRBD2	-	TRBV4-3	TRBJ2-3	CASSQDLGTSGIDTQYF	TGCGCCAGCAGCCAAGATCTTGGGACTAGCGGGATAGATACGCAGTATTTT
TRBD2	-	TRBV29-1	TRBJ2-7	CSVELAGPYEQYF	TGCAGCGTTGAACTAGCGGGGCCCTACGAGCAGTACTTC
-	-	TRBV7-9	TRBJ1-5	CASSLSGNQPQHF	TGTGCCAGCAGCTTATCGGGCAATCAGCCCCAGCATTTT
-	-	TRBV5-4	TRBJ1-2	CASSLKGSDGYTF	TGTGCCAGCAGCTTGAAGGGGAGTGATGGCTACACCTTC
-	few	TRBV30	TRBJ2-3	CAWSGGGDTQYF	TGTGCCTGGAGTGGAGGGGGGGATACGCAGTATTTT
-	-	TRBV10-3	TRBJ1-3	CAISGQDSGNTIYF	TGTGCCATCAGTGGACAGGACTCTGGAAACACCATATATTTT
-	few	TRBV29-1	TRBJ2-7	CSVVGSSYEQYF	TGCAGCGTTGTCGGCAGCTCCTACGAGCAGTACTTC
-	few	TRBV7-2	TRBJ2-7	CASSLNAGPYEQYF	TGTGCCAGCAGCTTAAACGCGGGGCCCTACGAGCAGTACTTC
TRBD2	-	TRBV29-1	TRBJ2-3	CSVERREAQYF	TGCAGCGTTGAAAGGCGGGAGGCGCAGTATTTT
-	few	TRBV30	TRBJ1-5	CAWSSTGEGPQHF	TGTGCCTGGAGTAGTACGGGAGAAGGGCCCCAGCATTTT
-	-	TRBV30	TRBJ2-3	CAWTGGTDTQYF	TGTGCCTGGACAGGGGGCACAGATACGCAGTATTTT
-	-	TRBV2	TRBJ2-5	CASSDLGLLETQYF	TGTGCCAGCAGTGATCTGGGGTTACTTGAGACCCAGTACTTC
TRBD2	few	TRBV30	TRBJ2-7	CAWARLAGVEQYF	TGTGCCTGGGCCCGACTAGCGGGAGTCGAGCAGTACTTC
-	-	TRBV5-1	TRBJ1-1	CASSSPQGRGTEAFF	TGCGCCAGCAGCTCTCCCCAGGGAAGAGGGACTGAAGCTTTCTTT
-	once	TRBV9	TRBJ2-5	CASSRAQETQYF	TGTGCCAGCAGCAGGGCCCAAGAGACCCAGTACTTC
-	-	TRBV29-1	TRBJ2-7	CSVSTGGRLYEQYF	TGCAGCGTTTCCACCGGAGGACGCCTATACGAGCAGTACTTC
-	-	TRBV7-8	TRBJ2-1	CASSGRLMWSEQFF	TGTGCCAGCAGCGGCCGACTTATGTGGAGTGAGCAGTTCTTC
-	-	TRBV30	TRBJ2-3	CAWSVKTNRVTQYF	TGTGCCTGGAGTGTAAAGACAAATCGGGTTACGCAGTATTTT
-	few	TRBV28	TRBJ1-5	CASSFGRQPQHF	TGTGCCAGCAGTTTTGGGCGTCAGCCCCAGCATTTT
-	-	TRBV29-1	TRBJ1-1	CSVEGRLNTEAFF	TGCAGCGTTGAGGGACGGCTGAACACTGAAGCTTTCTTT
TRBD1	-	TRBV30	TRBJ2-7	CAWSRGQGPVDEQYF	TGTGCCTGGAGCCGCGGACAGGGGCCGGTCGATGAGCAGTACTTC
TRBD2	-	TRBV30	TRBJ2-5	CAWGTGTSGGETQYF	TGTGCCTGGGGAACCGGGACTAGCGGGGGAGAGACCCAGTACTTC
-	-	TRBV4-1	TRBJ2-2	CASSHNTGELFF	TGCGCCAGCAGCCATAACACCGGGGAGCTGTTTTTT
-	few	TRBV29-1	TRBJ2-1	CSVGGDWPGNEQFF	TGCAGCGTTGGGGGGGACTGGCCCGGGAATGAGCAGTTCTTC
-	-	TRBV29-1	TRBJ2-7	CSVVGPTYEQYF	TGCAGCGTTGTTGGACCTACCTACGAGCAGTACTTC
TRBD1	few	TRBV6-6	TRBJ2-7	CASSYGTDYEQYF	TGTGCCAGCAGTTACGGGACAGACTACGAGCAGTACTTC
-	few	TRBV7-9	TRBJ1-2	CASSFRTDGYTF	TGTGCCAGCAGCTTTCGGACAGACGGCTACACCTTC
TRBD2	-	TRBV30	TRBJ2-5	CAWSSIGLAGAETQYF	TGTGCCTGGAGTTCGATCGGACTAGCGGGAGCAGAGACCCAGTACTTC
TRBD2	-	TRBV30	TRBJ2-1	CACMLAGGRNEQFF	TGTGCCTGTATGCTAGCGGGGGGCAGGAATGAGCAGTTCTTC
-	-	TRBV6-1	TRBJ2-6	CASSDPTLNGANVLTF	TGTGCCAGCAGTGACCCTACCCTTAATGGGGCCAACGTCCTGACTTTC
-	few	TRBV29-1	TRBJ1-1	CSVRGTLSRAEAFF	TGCAGCGTCCGCGGGACACTCAGCCGGGCTGAAGCTTTCTTT
TRBD2	-	TRBV4-1	TRBJ2-4	CASSHGRGKNIQYF	TGCGCCAGCAGCCACGGGAGGGGCAAAAACATTCAGTACTTC
-	-	TRBV7-9	TRBJ2-1	CASSRTNNEQFF	TGTGCCAGCAGCCGGACGAACAATGAGCAGTTCTTC
-	once	TRBV2	TRBJ2-2	CASSGHLRGTGELFF	TGTGCCAGCAGTGGACACCTACGAGGCACCGGGGAGCTGTTTTTT
TRBD1	-	TRBV5-4	TRBJ2-7	CASSVEGQKSSYEQYF	TGTGCCAGCAGCGTTGAGGGACAGAAGAGCTCCTACGAGCAGTACTTC
TRBD1	-	TRBV30	TRBJ2-3	CARGQTSTDTQYF	TGTGCTCGGGGACAGACTAGCACAGATACGCAGTATTTT
-	few	TRBV9	TRBJ2-7	CASSTRDPGEQYF	TGTGCCAGCAGCACCCGGGACCCCGGGGAGCAGTACTTC
TRBD1	-	TRBV6-1	TRBJ2-7	CASSARDRGNEQYF	TGTGCCAGCAGTGCTAGAGACAGGGGCAACGAGCAGTACTTC
TRBD2	-	TRBV5-6	TRBJ2-7	CASNLAGSSYEQYF	TGTGCCAGCAACCTAGCGGGGAGCTCCTACGAGCAGTACTTC